One sample yielded the 21 T cell receptor beta chains listed below, sequenced in a study of blood T cell repertoires in COVID-19. Profiling relied on immunoSEQ multiplex PCR, and the TCRdb table lists in-frame clones only, not all of them. The table includes tens of thousands of clones, roughly nine tenths detected once. Sequencing was done on a sample of peripheral blood. The source is a human donor in a cohort sampled during active COVID-19.

This chain uses TRBV2 with TRBJ2-2, with 7 bases lining up with TRBD2. Trimming at V came to 6 bases and at J to 4 bases, leaving 11 bases not matched to a gene. Germline values: CDR1 SNHLY, CDR2 FYNNEI. The CDR3 loop spans 16 amino acids. The CDR3: CASSAERGIGTGELFF. The DNA of the CDR3 is TGTGCCAGCAGCGCCGAGCGGGGAATAGGCACCGGGGAGCTGTTTTTT.

This rearrangement joins TRBV6-6 to TRBJ1-1; D is possibly TRBD1 (6 bases). CDR3 length: 16 amino acids. Trimming removed 0 bases from V and 5 bases from J, with 16 bases in between. Germline V CDR1 and CDR2: MNHNY, SVGAGI (reference sequence). CDR3 DNA sequence: TGTGCCAGCAGTTACTCGGGAGAGGGGGTGAGGACTGAAGCTTTCTTT. Its protein product is CASSYSGEGVRTEAFF.

The chain combines TRBV2 with TRBJ1-5; D perhaps matches TRBD1 (6 bases). V lost 0 bases and J 2 bases, leaving 8 bases between the germline ends. In germline, CDR1 is SNHLY, CDR2 FYNNEI. There are 15 residues in the CDR3. CDR3 in amino acids: CASSEAPGGNQPQHF. In DNA form, the CDR3 reads TGTGCCAGCAGTGAAGCGCCAGGGGGCAATCAGCCCCAGCATTTT.

V and J are TRBV7-9 and TRBJ2-7, with 8 bases that match TRBD1. V was pared by 1 base and J by 5 bases, with 7 bases of the junction left unmatched. The CDR3 runs to 15 residues. Germline CDR1 SEHNR, CDR2 FQNEAQ (reference sequence). CDR3 sequence: CASSLGLGQGHEQYF. The CDR3 DNA sequence: TGTGCCAGCAGCTTAGGTCTTGGACAGGGTCACGAGCAGTACTTC.

The chain couples TRBV24-1 to TRBJ2-2; 7 nucleotides agree with TRBD2. Germline values: CDR1 KGHDR, CDR2 SFDVKD. J gave up 4 bases and V 5 bases, and 3 bases lay outside the gene matches. The CDR3 has 14 amino acids. In DNA form, the CDR3 reads TGTGCCACCAGTGGAGCGGGGCCCACCGGGGAGCTGTTTTTT. Translated: CATSGAGPTGELFF.

This chain joins TRBV7-3 and TRBJ2-3, with no clear D. Germline V gene sequence: CDR1 SGHTA, CDR2 FQGTGA. V lost 1 base to trimming and J lost 4 bases, with 9 bases between them. The CDR3 length is 14 residues. Written as DNA, the CDR3 is TGTGCCAGCAGCTTAAATCCTAGACCAGATACGCAGTATTTT. Protein sequence: CASSLNPRPDTQYF.

This clone occurred a few times. The chain recombines TRBV9 with TRBJ2-2; a weak D match, TRBD2 (7 bases). Germline-derived CDR1 and CDR2 are SGDLS and YYNGEE. Trimming cost V 0 bases and J 4 bases, with 16 bases left between them. This CDR3 region has 17 residues. CDR3 protein: CASSVDPRGGGTGELFF. CDR3 DNA sequence: TGTGCCAGCAGCGTAGACCCTCGGGGAGGGGGCACCGGGGAGCTGTTTTTT.

This clone has just one count. The V gene is TRBV3-1 (or the pseudogene TRBV3-2), the J gene TRBJ1-2; 8 bases match TRBD1. The CDR3 extends over 14 amino acids. Germline V gene sequence: CDR1 LGHDT, CDR2 YNNKEL (reference sequence). The junction had 5 bases not matched to a gene; V was cut back by 1 base and J by 7 bases. The CDR3 DNA reads as TGTGCCAGCAGCCAAGGTGGACAGGGAAGTGGCTACACCTTC. Residues: CASSQGGQGSGYTF.

This clone showed up just once. The V and J genes are TRBV14 and TRBJ2-2, with D possibly being TRBD1 (6 bases). The CDR3 is made up of 14 amino acids. The V end was cut by 6 bases, the J end by 2 bases, with 10 bases between. Germline assignment: CDR1 SGHDN and CDR2 FVKESK. The CDR3 DNA sequence: TGTGCCAGCAGGAACAGGGTCAACACCGGGGAGCTGTTTTTT. Encoded protein: CASRNRVNTGELFF.

The table lists this clone with a few counts. V is TRBV7-9 and J is TRBJ2-1; 8 nucleotides agree with TRBD2. Germline CDR1 and CDR2: SEHNR and FQNEAQ (reference sequence). The CDR3 contains 15 residues. Germline trimming cut 7 bases from V and 8 bases from J; bases unmatched to any gene: 13. The CDR3 loop reads CASTRGSGSFDEQFF. In nucleotides, the CDR3 is TGTGCCAGCACGCGGGGAAGCGGGAGTTTCGATGAGCAGTTCTTC.

This clone was picked up one time. The chain combines TRBV5-1 with TRBJ2-2, with 7 positions matching TRBD1. J lost 15 bases, V lost 4 bases, and 12 bases had no gene match. Per the germline V gene, CDR1 is SGHRS and CDR2 is YFSETQ. This CDR3 region has 13 residues. The CDR3 sequence is CASSVQGSPSLFF. CDR3 coding DNA: TGCGCCAGCAGCGTACAGGGGAGCCCCAGCTTGTTTTTT.

This clone was detected once. The chain combines TRBV30 with TRBJ1-1; 8 nucleotides match TRBD1. The CDR3 is 14 residues long. V shed 2 bases, J shed 5 bases, and the junction held 7 bases outside the gene matches. Germline lookup yields CDR1 GTSNPN and CDR2 SVGIG (reference sequence). CDR3 coding DNA: TGTGCCTGGAGTCTACAGGGGGGGAGGACTGAAGCTTTCTTT. Translation: CAWSLQGGRTEAFF.

V gene TRBV9 combines with J gene TRBJ2-5; 9 bases agree with TRBD2. CDR1 and CDR2 from the germline V gene are SGDLS and YYNGEE. The CDR3 spans 15 residues. The junction had 9 bases not matched to a gene; V was cut back by 4 bases and J by 5 bases. CDR3 sequence reads: CASSLSGLAGETQYF. The CDR3 DNA reads TGTGCCAGCAGCCTTTCGGGACTAGCAGGGGAGACCCAGTACTTC.

The rearrangement links TRBV27 to TRBJ1-6, with TRBD1 identical over 7 bases. V shed 6 bases and J 7 bases; nucleotides not matched to a gene: 9. Germline loops: CDR1 MNHEY, CDR2 SMNVEV (reference sequence). The CDR3 sequence is 15 residues long. The DNA for the CDR3 is TGTGCCAGCAGATTACAGGGGTCGGGCAATTCACCCCTCCACTTT. This sequence encodes CASRLQGSGNSPLHF.

The DNA for the CDR3 is TGTGCCACCAGTGGACCGACAGGGGCGAACACCGGGGAGCTGTTTTTT. This sequence encodes CATSGPTGANTGELFF. The chain joins TRBV24-1 to TRBJ2-2, with 8 positions matching TRBD1. Germline assignment: CDR1 KGHDR and CDR2 SFDVKD. V lost 5 bases, J lost 0 bases, and 4 bases stayed unmatched. The CDR3 is made up of 16 amino acids.

V usage is TRBV5-4 and J usage is TRBJ1-1; no reliable D call. Trimming removed 4 bases from V and 0 bases from J, with 7 bases in between. The CDR3 runs 13 residues. Germline loops: CDR1 SGHNT, CDR2 YYREEE (reference sequence). In nucleotides, the CDR3 is TGTGCCAGCAGCCCGGGAGTGAACACTGAAGCTTTCTTT. Its protein product is CASSPGVNTEAFF.

The chain carries TRBV5-6 and TRBJ2-2; tentative D call: TRBD2 (7 bases). The CDR3 contains 15 residues. Germline-derived CDR1 and CDR2 are SGHDT and YYEEEE. The ends were cut back, 2 bases at V and 2 bases at J, with 10 bases in the middle. The CDR3 sequence: CASSFGGRNTGELFF. In DNA, the CDR3 is TGTGCCAGCAGCTTCGGGGGGCGCAACACCGGGGAGCTGTTTTTT.

The chain has TRBV24-1 and TRBJ2-7, with TRBD1 as a possible D gene (6 bases). V lost 4 bases to trimming and J lost 3 bases, with 18 bases between them. Germline V gives CDR1 KGHDR, CDR2 SFDVKD. This CDR3 is built from 16 residues. For the CDR3, the DNA is TGTGCCACCAGTGACCATCGCCCGGGACAAATCTACGAGCAGTACTTC. Amino acid sequence: CATSDHRPGQIYEQYF.

The rearrangement links TRBV5-1 to TRBJ1-1; 8 nucleotides line up with TRBD1. This CDR3 comprises 15 residues. The V segment lost 3 bases and the J segment 7 bases; nucleotides outside the gene matches: 11. Germline V gene sequence: CDR1 SGHRS, CDR2 YFSETQ. This chain's CDR3 is CASSWGGAGGFEAFF. The CDR3 nucleotides read TGCGCCAGCAGCTGGGGTGGGGCAGGGGGCTTTGAAGCTTTCTTT.

This chain uses TRBV28 with TRBJ2-1, with 10 bases that match TRBD1. J was trimmed by 1 base and V by 5 bases; bases with no gene match: 8. The length of the CDR3 is 17 residues. In germline, CDR1 is MDHEN, CDR2 SYDVKM. The CDR3 nucleotides read TGTGCCAGCAGTACCGGACAGGGGGGCCCATCCTACAATGAGCAGTTCTTC. It encodes CASSTGQGGPSYNEQFF.

This clone was recorded once. The chain uses TRBV28 and TRBJ1-4; a weak D match, TRBD1 (5 bases). The CDR3 totals 14 residues. V dropped 7 bases and J dropped 7 bases, with 16 bases sitting between them. Germline V gene lookup returns CDR1 MDHEN and CDR2 SYDVKM. CDR3 residues: CASTPRAVIEKLFF. The CDR3 nucleotides read TGTGCCAGCACCCCCAGGGCAGTGATTGAAAAACTGTTTTTT. Supplemented by reference TRBV28 and TRBJ1-4, the full variable domain reads DVKVTQSSRYLVKRTGEKVFLECVQDMDHENMFWYRQDPGLGLRLIYFSYDVKMKEKGDIPEGYSVSREKKERFSLILESASTNQTSMYLCASTPRAVIEKLFFGSGTQLSVL.